Listed here are 32 T cell receptor beta chains from one sample, sequenced in a study of tumor-infiltrating lymphocytes in localized non-small cell lung cancer. TCRdb keeps only in-frame clones here, not all; method: immunoSEQ multiplex PCR. Here the sample spans 9,000 or so clones, 70% to 85% being singletons. The sequencing sample was made of uninvolved lung tissue not adjacent to the tumor. The receptors were sampled from a human donor with non-small cell lung cancer.

This sequence joins TRBV7-6 and TRBJ1-1, with unresolved D. Germline CDR1 and CDR2: SGHVS and FNYEAQ. This CDR3 is 12 amino acids long. V was clipped by 5 bases and J by 10 bases, with 14 bases between them. The CDR3 bases are TGTGCCAGCAGCACCGGACCCACTCGAGCTTTCTTT. Translated, it gives CASSTGPTRAFF.

This clone was counted only a few times. The rearrangement links TRBV12-5 to TRBJ1-5; D ambiguous. The CDR3 has 14 amino acids. V dropped 6 bases and J dropped 2 bases, with 11 bases sitting between them. Per the germline V gene, CDR1 is LGHNT and CDR2 is FRNRAP. The CDR3 protein is CASGPDGGNQPQHF. Here the CDR3 DNA reads TGTGCTAGTGGCCCGGACGGGGGCAATCAGCCCCAGCATTTT.

The J gene is TRBJ2-1, the V gene TRBV11-1; the match to TRBD2 covers 12 bases. V dropped 5 bases and J dropped 4; count of bases not matched to a gene: 9. Per the germline V gene, CDR1 is SGHAT and CDR2 is FQDESV (reference sequence). The CDR3 covers 17 residues. In DNA, the CDR3 is TGTGCCAGCAGCCCCCGGACTAGCGGGGTGTTGTACAATGAGCAGTTCTTC. Amino acids: CASSPRTSGVLYNEQFF.

The count of this clone is one. This chain uses TRBV28 with TRBJ1-2, with TRBD1 identical over 8 bases. The CDR3 runs 14 residues. Germline-derived CDR1 and CDR2 are MDHEN and SYDVKM. Germline trimming cut 6 bases from V and 8 bases from J; bases unmatched to any gene: 11. The CDR3 spells CASSPYGQGRGYTF. DNA of the CDR3: TGTGCCAGCAGCCCTTATGGACAGGGAAGGGGCTACACCTTC.

The chain links TRBV27 to TRBJ2-2, with 9 positions matching TRBD1. CDR1 is MNHEY, CDR2 SMNVEV, per germline (reference sequence). The CDR3 runs 14 residues. V was clipped by 4 bases and J by 8 bases; unmatched bases: 5. The CDR3 region has the DNA TGTGCCAGCAGTTCACGGGACAGGGTAGGGGAGCTGTTTTTT. Protein product: CASSSRDRVGELFF.

The chain recombines TRBV4-1 with TRBJ2-3; D gene ambiguous. The germline CDR1 and CDR2 sequences are MGHRA and YSYEKL. V was clipped by 0 bases and J by 2 bases, with 6 bases between them. CDR3 size: 14 residues. CDR3 region: CASSQDDPTDTQYF. The CDR3 DNA follows: TGCGCCAGCAGCCAAGATGACCCCACAGATACGCAGTATTTT.

This clone was seen just once. The gene calls are TRBV11-2 and TRBJ2-3; 7 nucleotides agree with TRBD1. The CDR3 covers 17 residues. CDR1 SGHAT and CDR2 FQNNGV come from the germline V gene. The ends lost 0 bases at V and 4 bases at J; junction bases unmatched: 10. CDR3 loop: CASSLDEQGLGADTQYF. The DNA of the CDR3 is TGTGCCAGCAGCTTAGACGAACAGGGGCTCGGGGCAGATACGCAGTATTTT.

The chain uses TRBV9 and TRBJ1-2; 7 bases map to TRBD1. V was pared by 3 bases and J by 4 bases, with 9 bases of the junction left unmatched. The CDR3 sequence is 15 residues long. Germline V CDR1 and CDR2: SGDLS, YYNGEE. Here the CDR3 DNA reads TGTGCCAGCAGCGAGGGGACAGATCCAACCTATGGCTACACCTTC. Amino acids: CASSEGTDPTYGYTF.

The chain couples TRBV6-6 to TRBJ1-3, with 12 bases identical to TRBD1. The CDR3 covers 16 residues. CDR1 is MNHNY and CDR2 is SVGAGI in the germline V gene (reference sequence). J gave up 4 bases and V 6 bases, and 7 bases lay outside the gene matches. Written as DNA, the CDR3 is TGTGCCAGCAGGGGGACAGGGGGCGCGAGAGGAAACACCATATATTTT. Translation gives CASRGTGGARGNTIYF.

As to this clone: One end of the junction does not line up with germline, which may come from a read error. The genes are TRBV14 and TRBJ2-7; 8 positions match TRBD1. CDR3 length equals 16 residues. The germline V gene has CDR1 SGHDN and CDR2 FVKESK. The CDR3 reads CASSPQSGTGPYEQYF. The CDR3 DNA reads TGTGCCAGCAGCCCACAGAGTGGGACAGGACCCTACGAACAGTACTTC. The whole variable domain, remainder taken from reference TRBV14 and TRBJ2-7, is EAGVTQFPSHSVIEKGQTVTLRCDPISGHDNLYWYRRVMGKEIKFLLHFVKESKQDESGMPNNRFLAERTGGTYSTLKVQPAELEDSGVYFCASSPQSGTGPYEQYFGPGTRLTVT.

This clone was detected only once. V is TRBV19 and J is TRBJ1-3; D ambiguous. The CDR3 is 14 residues long. Germline assignment: CDR1 LNHDA and CDR2 SQIVND (reference sequence). The V end was cut by 6 bases, the J end by 0 bases, with 9 bases between. The CDR3 nucleotides are TGTGCCAGTAGGACCGCCGACTCTGGAAACACCATATATTTT. Its translation is CASRTADSGNTIYF. The complete variable domain, with remaining parts taken from reference TRBV19 and TRBJ1-3, reads DGGITQSPKYLFRKEGQNVTLSCEQNLNHDAMYWYRQDPGQGLRLIYYSQIVNDFQKGDIAEGYSVSREKKESFPLTVTSAQKNPTAFYLCASRTADSGNTIYFGEGSWLTVV.

The chain combines TRBV4-3 with TRBJ1-2, with D hard to call. The CDR3 is 15 residues long. Germline assignment: CDR1 LGHNA and CDR2 YSLEER. Trimming cost V 0 bases and J 3 bases, with 11 bases left between them. The CDR3 sequence is CASSQEVGKHYGYTF. The CDR3 coding sequence is TGCGCCAGCAGCCAAGAGGTCGGCAAGCACTATGGCTACACCTTC.

This rearrangement joins TRBV6-6 to TRBJ2-7; D remains unclear. V lost 4 bases and J 1 base, leaving 11 bases between the germline ends. Germline V gene sequence: CDR1 MNHNY, CDR2 SVGAGI (reference sequence). The CDR3 runs 14 residues. CDR3 region: CASSFPDTSYEQYF. CDR3 bases: TGTGCCAGCAGTTTCCCGGATACATCCTACGAGCAGTACTTC.

V is TRBV29-1 and J is TRBJ1-1; 8 nucleotides agree with TRBD1. CDR1 is SQVTM and CDR2 is ANQGSEA in the germline V gene. This CDR3 comprises 13 residues. V trimming: 5 bases; J trimming: 1 base; junction bases outside the gene matches: 3. The CDR3 here is CSVPGTGNTEAFF. As DNA, the CDR3 is TGCAGCGTTCCCGGGACAGGGAACACTGAAGCTTTCTTT.

This chain joins TRBV7-6 and TRBJ1-5; a weak D match, TRBD1 (5 bases). V was trimmed by 3 bases and J by 6 bases, leaving 15 bases between them. Germline values: CDR1 SGHVS, CDR2 FNYEAQ. There are 15 residues in the CDR3. In DNA form, the CDR3 reads TGTGCCAGCAGCTTGGATGAGGGGTTCAGTCAGCCCCAGCATTTT. This sequence encodes CASSLDEGFSQPQHF.

This clone was detected once. V gene TRBV5-6 combines with J gene TRBJ2-2; D is possibly TRBD1 or TRBD2 (5 bases each). In germline, CDR1 is SGHDT, CDR2 YYEEEE. V was cut by 3 bases and J by 4 bases, with 16 bases left in between. This CDR3 has 16 amino acids. CDR3 residues: CASSSHVQGATGELFF. In DNA, the CDR3 is TGTGCCAGCAGCTCTCATGTCCAGGGAGCCACCGGGGAGCTGTTTTTT.

V usage is TRBV7-2 and J usage is TRBJ1-1, with a tentative D call TRBD1 (5 bases). V lost 0 bases to trimming and J lost 1 base, with 18 bases between them. The CDR3 runs to 18 residues. CDR1 SGHTA and CDR2 FQGNSA come from the germline V gene. The CDR3 reads CASSLAGGGLRGNTEAFF. CDR3 DNA sequence: TGTGCCAGCAGCTTAGCGGGCGGGGGTTTGAGGGGGAACACTGAAGCTTTCTTT.

Worth noting for this clone: This sample also contains other DNA sequences that code for the same CDR3. V gene TRBV7-2 combines with J gene TRBJ2-7; TRBD1 agrees at 7 bases. This CDR3 has 14 residues. From germline, CDR1 is SGHTA and CDR2 FQGNSA. Germline trimming cut 6 bases from V and 4 bases from J; bases unmatched to any gene: 9. The chain's CDR3 is CASSFIQGLYEQYF. The CDR3 DNA reads TGTGCCAGCAGTTTTATACAGGGGTTATACGAGCAGTACTTC.

This clone is classed as large (0.1 to 1%). The chain employs TRBV7-3 and TRBJ2-1, with a tentative D call TRBD2 (6 bases). V was shortened by 6 bases and J by 3 bases, with 12 bases between the two germline ends. The CDR3 is 14 residues long. CDR1 and CDR2 (germline): SGHTA, FQGTGA. The CDR3 DNA sequence: TGTGCCAGCAGTCTCGGCGGGAACTACAATGAGCAGTTCTTC. It yields the protein CASSLGGNYNEQFF.

The genes are TRBV6-1 and TRBJ1-2; 8 bases fit TRBD1. The CDR3 extends over 14 amino acids. The junction had 11 bases not matched to a gene; V was cut back by 7 bases and J by 7 bases. Germline values: CDR1 MNHNS, CDR2 SASEGT. CDR3 loop: CASKSQGARSGYTF. The CDR3 DNA follows: TGTGCCAGCAAAAGCCAGGGGGCGCGAAGTGGCTACACCTTC.

The chain has TRBV9 and TRBJ1-5; D not resolved. Trimming removed 3 bases from V and 1 base from J, with 11 bases in between. CDR1 SGDLS and CDR2 YYNGEE come from the germline V gene. This CDR3 is 15 amino acids long. The CDR3 bases are TGTGCCAGCAGCGCCGGCGGAACGAGCAATCAGCCCCAGCATTTT. Protein: CASSAGGTSNQPQHF.

Only one count was recorded for this clone. V and J are TRBV4-3 and TRBJ2-7; D possibly uses TRBD1 or TRBD2 (5 bases each). The CDR3 is 15 residues long. The germline V gene encodes CDR1 LGHNA and CDR2 YSLEER. The V end lost 0 bases, the J end lost 1 base, and 10 bases lay between the germline ends. The CDR3: CASSQEIGESYEQYF. As DNA, the CDR3 is TGCGCCAGCAGCCAAGAAATAGGGGAGTCCTACGAGCAGTACTTC.

This chain joins TRBV7-2 and TRBJ2-7, with TRBD1 as a possible D gene (5 bases). Germline values: CDR1 SGHTA, CDR2 FQGNSA. Trimming removed 8 bases at V and 1 base at J, with 12 bases between. The CDR3 has 13 residues. CDR3 loop: CASSARVSYEQYF. The CDR3 DNA reads TGTGCCAGCTCAGCCAGGGTTTCCTACGAGCAGTACTTC.

The chain has TRBV5-1 and TRBJ1-5; 7 positions match TRBD1. CDR3 length equals 14 residues. CDR1 SGHRS and CDR2 YFSETQ come from the germline V gene. The V and J ends lost 3 bases and 6 bases, in that order; junction bases with no gene match: 6. The CDR3 DNA is TGCGCCAGCAGCTCGGGACAGCCAGGTCAGCCCCAGCATTTT. This gives the protein CASSSGQPGQPQHF.

V and J are TRBV6-5 and TRBJ2-6; D uncertain. The CDR3 covers 16 residues. V shed 2 bases and J shed 0 bases, with 8 bases lying between them. Per germline, CDR1 MNHEY and CDR2 SVGAGI. The chain's CDR3 is CASSYDLASGANVLTF. CDR3 DNA sequence: TGTGCCAGCAGTTACGATCTGGCCTCTGGGGCCAACGTCCTGACTTTC.

The CDR3 coding sequence is TGTGCCAGCAGCCCGAGACACGGCCGGGGATATAATTCACCCCTCCACTTT. It translates to CASSPRHGRGYNSPLHF. The chain carries TRBV4-2 and TRBJ1-6; D not certain. Germline CDR1 reads LGHNA; CDR2 reads YNFKEQ. The V and J ends lost 4 bases and 4 bases respectively, with 17 bases between them. This CDR3 comprises 17 residues.

CDR3 coding DNA: TGCAGTGCCCGACTGATAGATACGCAGTATTTT. Translating it yields CSARLIDTQYF. The chain is built from TRBV20-1 and TRBJ2-3; D call uncertain. CDR1 DFQATT and CDR2 SNEGSKA come from the germline V gene (reference sequence). V was shortened by 6 bases and J by 5 bases, with 9 bases between the two germline ends. The CDR3 covers 11 residues.

This clone is judged medium-sized. This chain uses TRBV4-1 with TRBJ2-7, with TRBD1 identical over 10 bases. In germline, CDR1 is MGHRA, CDR2 YSYEKL. This CDR3 comprises 15 residues. V shed 3 bases and J 4 bases; nucleotides not matched to a gene: 6. The CDR3 DNA sequence: TGCGCCAGCAGCCATGGACAGGGGGAGGGGTACGAGCAGTACTTC. It yields the protein CASSHGQGEGYEQYF.

CDR3 residues: CASSSGQGEKLFF. The CDR3 DNA sequence: TGTGCCAGCAGCTCGGGACAGGGTGAAAAACTGTTTTTT. V and J are TRBV7-3 and TRBJ1-4, with 9 bases aligning to TRBD1. J was trimmed by 7 bases and V by 4 bases; bases with no gene match: 1. CDR1 and CDR2 (germline): SGHTA, FQGTGA. The CDR3 is made up of 13 amino acids.

This chain joins TRBV7-3 and TRBJ2-6; D perhaps matches TRBD1 (5 bases). Germline CDR1 reads SGHTA; CDR2 reads FQGTGA. V was pared by 5 bases and J by 2 bases, with 16 bases between. There are 17 residues in the CDR3. The CDR3: CASSQNMQGTGANVLTF. CDR3 coding DNA: TGTGCCAGCAGCCAAAACATGCAGGGTACTGGGGCCAACGTCCTGACTTTC. Complete variable domain (other parts from reference TRBV7-3 and TRBJ2-6): GAGVSQTPSNKVTEKGKYVELRCDPISGHTALYWYRQSLGQGPEFLIYFQGTGAADDSGLPNDRFFAVRPEGSVSTLKIQRTERGDSAVYLCASSQNMQGTGANVLTFGAGSRLTVL.

The chain is built from TRBV7-2 and TRBJ2-7; 9 positions agree with TRBD2. J gave up 0 bases and V 5 bases, and 2 bases lay outside the gene matches. Germline V gene data show CDR1 as SGHTA and CDR2 as FQGNSA. The CDR3 has 14 amino acids. The CDR3 spells CASSRSGSSYEQYF. CDR3 in DNA: TGTGCCAGCAGCCGTAGCGGGAGCTCCTACGAGCAGTACTTC.

This chain links TRBV30 with TRBJ2-7; a possible D gene is TRBD2 (6 bases). V lost 2 bases, J lost 6 bases, and 17 bases lay in between. The CDR3 length is 14 residues. Per the germline V gene, CDR1 is GTSNPN and CDR2 is SVGIG (reference sequence). The CDR3: CAWSPGGGYSEQYF. The CDR3 region has the DNA TGTGCCTGGAGTCCCGGAGGAGGGTACTCCGAGCAGTACTTC.